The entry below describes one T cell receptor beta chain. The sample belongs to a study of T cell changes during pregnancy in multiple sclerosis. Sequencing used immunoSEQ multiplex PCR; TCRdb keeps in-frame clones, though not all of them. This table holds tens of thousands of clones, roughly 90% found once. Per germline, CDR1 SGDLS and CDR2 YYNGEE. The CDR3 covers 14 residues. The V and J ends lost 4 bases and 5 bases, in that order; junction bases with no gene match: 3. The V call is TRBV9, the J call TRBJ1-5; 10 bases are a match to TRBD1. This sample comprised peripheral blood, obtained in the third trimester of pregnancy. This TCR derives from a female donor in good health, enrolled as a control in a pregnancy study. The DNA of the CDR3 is TGTGCCAGCAGCTACGGGACAGGGGATCAGCCCCAGCATTTT. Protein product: CASSYGTGDQPQHF.